Following are 28 T cell receptor beta chains from one sample sequenced in a study of persistence of HIV-infected CD4 T cells. Their specific antigens are unknown. Cells were stimulated with CMV-infected fibroblast lysates at 8 to 10 ug/mL. Sorting of responding CD4+ T cells relied on upregulated CD40 ligand together with CD69. This was the immunoSEQ version 4 assay in survey mode. Profiling relied on immunoSEQ multiplex PCR, and the TCRdb table lists in-frame clones only, not all of them. The sample contains more than 15,000 clones, about two thirds of which appear only once. The source material was CD4+ T cells sorted from PBMCs after roughly 17-hour stimulation, sampled from a patient who received antiretroviral therapy. The receptors were gathered from an adult woman with HIV who was CMV-seropositive.

V usage is TRBV25-1 and J usage is TRBJ1-6; D not resolved. The CDR3 runs 12 residues. Germline V gene data show CDR1 as MGHDK and CDR2 as SYGVNS. V gave up 3 bases and J gave up 8 bases, with 5 bases separating them. The CDR3 region is CASSEGYSPLHF. The CDR3 DNA sequence: TGTGCCAGCAGTGAGGGGTATTCACCCCTCCACTTT.

This rearrangement joins TRBV6-5 to TRBJ1-2; 8 positions agree with TRBD1. CDR3 length: 13 amino acids. The germline CDR1 and CDR2 sequences are MNHEY and SVGAGI. V was pared by 6 bases and J by 6 bases, with 6 bases of the junction left unmatched. The CDR3 region is CASRKDRANGYTF. The CDR3 DNA reads as TGTGCCAGCAGAAAGGACAGGGCGAATGGCTACACCTTC.

The chain employs TRBV27 and TRBJ1-4; no clear D. This CDR3 has 18 residues. Germline V gene lookup returns CDR1 MNHEY and CDR2 SMNVEV (reference sequence). V was trimmed by 2 bases and J by 0 bases, leaving 16 bases between them. The DNA of the CDR3 is TGTGCCAGCAGTTTAAGAGGACTACCGATTGCAACTAATGAAAAACTGTTTTTT. This gives the protein CASSLRGLPIATNEKLFF.

This sequence joins TRBV3-1 (or the pseudogene TRBV3-2) and TRBJ2-3; 8 positions agree with TRBD2. J gave up 2 bases and V 1 base, and 8 bases lay outside the gene matches. CDR3 length: 17 residues. CDR1 and CDR2 from the germline V gene are LGHDT and YNNKEL (reference sequence). DNA of the CDR3: TGTGCCAGCAGCCAAGTAGGGGGTAGCGGGGACACAGATACGCAGTATTTT. Its translation is CASSQVGGSGDTDTQYF.

The rearrangement uses TRBV28 and TRBJ1-2, with D unresolved. The V end lost 6 bases, the J end lost 8 bases, and 16 bases lay between the germline ends. This CDR3 is 13 amino acids long. The germline V gene encodes CDR1 MDHEN and CDR2 SYDVKM. The chain's CDR3 is CASSPTHIGGYTF. The CDR3 nucleotides are TGTGCCAGCAGCCCGACCCATATCGGGGGCTACACCTTC.

This sequence joins TRBV6-5 and TRBJ1-1; D not certain. Per germline, CDR1 MNHEY and CDR2 SVGAGI. This CDR3 has 12 residues. With 7 bases removed from V and 1 base from J, the gap between germline ends came to 7 bases. The CDR3 loop is CASNPPNTEAFF. The CDR3 DNA sequence: TGTGCCAGCAATCCCCCGAACACTGAAGCTTTCTTT.

A single count supports this clone. This sequence joins TRBV4-1 and TRBJ1-1; possible D gene TRBD1, 5 bases. Trimming left V 4 bases short and J 4 bases short, with 16 bases between. The germline gives CDR1 MGHRA, CDR2 YSYEKL. The CDR3 covers 15 residues. The DNA for the CDR3 is TGCGCCAGCAGCCCAGCGGGGGGAAGGATCACTGAAGCTTTCTTT. It codes for CASSPAGGRITEAFF.

J is TRBJ1-1 and V is TRBV5-4; D may be TRBD1 (6 bases). The CDR3 runs to 15 residues. Germline V CDR1 and CDR2: SGHNT, YYREEE (reference sequence). Trimming left V 3 bases short and J 1 base short, with 13 bases between. The CDR3 spells CASSSSPTGNTEAFF. CDR3 nucleotides: TGTGCCAGCAGCTCTTCCCCGACAGGGAACACTGAAGCTTTCTTT.

The chain links TRBV9 to TRBJ1-2, with 7 bases matching TRBD1. The CDR3 length is 15 residues. J was trimmed by 5 bases and V by 3 bases; bases with no gene match: 10. CDR1 is SGDLS, CDR2 YYNGEE, per germline. The CDR3, as DNA: TGTGCCAGCAGCGCCCGGGACAGCGCCGGGTATGGCTACACCTTC. Its protein product is CASSARDSAGYGYTF.

The chain links TRBV28 to TRBJ2-2; D call uncertain. The CDR3 is 14 amino acids. Trimming removed 5 bases at V and 0 bases at J, with 7 bases between. CDR1 and CDR2 (germline): MDHEN, SYDVKM. The CDR3 is CASSVHPNTGELFF. The CDR3 DNA reads as TGTGCCAGCAGTGTTCATCCGAACACCGGGGAGCTGTTTTTT. Together with reference TRBV28 and TRBJ2-2, the CDR3 gives the full variable domain: DVKVTQSSRYLVKRTGEKVFLECVQDMDHENMFWYRQDPGLGLRLIYFSYDVKMKEKGDIPEGYSVSREKKERFSLILESASTNQTSMYLCASSVHPNTGELFFGEGSRLTVL.

This clone is judged medium-sized. This rearrangement joins TRBV5-6 to TRBJ2-4; no clear D. CDR1 is SGHDT, CDR2 YYEEEE, per germline. There are 17 residues in the CDR3. The ends were cut back, 3 bases at V and 3 bases at J, with 19 bases in the middle. CDR3: CASSSRERTRFKNIQYF. For the CDR3, the DNA is TGTGCCAGCAGCTCTCGCGAACGGACGCGATTCAAAAACATTCAGTACTTC.

The CDR3 DNA follows: TGCGCCAGCAGCTTGGATTTAACCCATGAAAAACTGTTTTTT. Translating gives CASSLDLTHEKLFF. J is TRBJ1-4 and V is TRBV5-1; D remains ambiguous. Germline V gene lookup returns CDR1 SGHRS and CDR2 YFSETQ. V was pared by 0 bases and J by 6 bases, with 9 bases between. The CDR3 is 14 residues long.

This chain uses TRBV10-2 with TRBJ1-5; the D gene is possibly TRBD1 (5 bases). Per germline, CDR1 WSHSY and CDR2 SAAADI. The CDR3 is 12 residues long. V was cut by 9 bases and J by 4 bases, with 10 bases left in between. The CDR3 nucleotides read TGCGCCAGTTCGGCAGGGAATCAGCCCCAGCATTTT. It specifies CASSAGNQPQHF.

This clone was seen only a few times. The V call is TRBV5-1, the J call TRBJ1-1, with a possible D match to TRBD1 (6 bases). The CDR3 has 15 amino acids. Trimming stripped 3 bases from V and 1 base from J, with 13 bases between. Germline CDR1 is SGHRS and CDR2 is YFSETQ. CDR3 residues: CASSSRGQQNTEAFF. CDR3 in DNA: TGCGCCAGCAGCTCTCGCGGACAGCAGAACACTGAAGCTTTCTTT.

The chain carries TRBV19 and TRBJ1-5; 9 bases map to TRBD1. The CDR3 consists of 20 residues. Losses at the gene ends were 5 bases for V and 5 bases for J; bases not matched to a gene: 22. The V gene's germline CDR1 is LNHDA and CDR2 SQIVND (reference sequence). The chain's CDR3 is CASSPALSGQGRLGDQPQHF. In nucleotides, the CDR3 is TGTGCCAGTAGTCCAGCCCTCTCCGGACAGGGGCGTTTAGGCGATCAGCCCCAGCATTTT. Full variable domain (outside the CDR3, taken from reference TRBV19 and TRBJ1-5): DGGITQSPKYLFRKEGQNVTLSCEQNLNHDAMYWYRQDPGQGLRLIYYSQIVNDFQKGDIAEGYSVSREKKESFPLTVTSAQKNPTAFYLCASSPALSGQGRLGDQPQHFGDGTRLSIL.

DNA for the CDR3: TGCAGTGCTAGTAAGGTCTTAATGAACACTGAAGCTTTCTTT. Translation gives CSASKVLMNTEAFF. V gene TRBV20-1 combines with J gene TRBJ1-1; no clear D. Germline CDR1 reads DFQATT; CDR2 reads SNEGSKA (reference sequence). The CDR3 totals 14 residues. V lost 3 bases, J lost 0 bases, and 11 bases lay in between.

This clone was seen only once. V is TRBV5-4 and J is TRBJ2-3; TRBD1 agrees at 11 bases. This CDR3 contains 16 residues. CDR1 is SGHNT and CDR2 is YYREEE in the germline V gene (reference sequence). V trimming: 4 bases; J trimming: 4 bases; junction bases outside the gene matches: 8. The CDR3 DNA follows: TGTGCCAGCAGCCTCAGCCAGGGACAGGGGGCAGATACGCAGTATTTT. Translating gives CASSLSQGQGADTQYF.

In its sample, this clone was seen a few times. V is TRBV5-1 and J is TRBJ1-1; the D is unclear. V lost 0 bases to trimming and J lost 1 base, with 4 bases between them. Looked up from germline, CDR1 is SGHRS and CDR2 is YFSETQ. The CDR3 extends over 13 amino acids. The CDR3 region is CASSLVKNTEAFF. DNA of the CDR3: TGCGCCAGCAGCTTGGTCAAGAACACTGAAGCTTTCTTT.

The chain joins TRBV2 to TRBJ1-4; TRBD1 is a possible D gene (5 bases). Germline CDR1 and CDR2: SNHLY and FYNNEI. The CDR3 covers 14 residues. Trimming shortened V by 6 bases and J by 0 bases, and 8 bases separated the two germline ends. CDR3 in amino acids: CASRTGSTNEKLFF. The CDR3 region has the DNA TGTGCCAGCAGAACAGGTTCAACTAATGAAAAACTGTTTTTT.

The chain employs TRBV10-3 and TRBJ1-4; D gene ambiguous. Per germline, CDR1 ENHRY and CDR2 SYGVKD. Trimming removed 4 bases at V and 5 bases at J, with 8 bases between. This CDR3 has 13 residues. The CDR3 is CAISGAVNEKLFF. For the CDR3, the DNA is TGTGCCATCAGTGGGGCAGTGAATGAAAAACTGTTTTTT.

The J gene is TRBJ1-2, the V gene TRBV4-1, with TRBD1 matching over 8 bases. The V segment lost 4 bases and the J segment 8 bases; nucleotides outside the gene matches: 9. Germline CDR1 is MGHRA and CDR2 is YSYEKL. CDR3 length equals 14 residues. CDR3 sequence: CASSPDRGGNGYTF. In DNA, the CDR3 is TGCGCCAGCAGCCCAGACAGGGGAGGAAACGGCTACACCTTC.

The J gene is TRBJ1-4, the V gene TRBV10-3, with unresolved D. V lost 4 bases to trimming and J lost 2 bases, with 5 bases between them. The CDR3 sequence is 13 residues long. The germline CDR1 and CDR2 sequences are ENHRY and SYGVKD. In nucleotides, the CDR3 is TGTGCCATCAGTGGGGGTACTAATGAAAAACTGTTTTTT. Translation: CAISGGTNEKLFF.

The chain recombines TRBV10-3 with TRBJ1-1; weak D call: TRBD1 (5 bases). There are 13 residues in the CDR3. Per the germline V gene, CDR1 is ENHRY and CDR2 is SYGVKD. V gave up 5 bases and J gave up 4 bases, with 11 bases separating them. The CDR3 DNA follows: TGTGCCATCAGTCCCGGTGGGGCCACTGAAGCTTTCTTT. This encodes CAISPGGATEAFF.

The chain couples TRBV7-6 to TRBJ2-5; the D is unclear. Germline V CDR1 and CDR2: SGHVS, FNYEAQ. The V and J ends lost 1 base and 2 bases respectively, with 8 bases between them. The CDR3 has 14 amino acids. The CDR3 is CASSLGVRQETQYF. CDR3 DNA: TGTGCCAGCAGCTTAGGCGTCAGACAAGAGACCCAGTACTTC.

The rearrangement links TRBV6-5 to TRBJ1-1; D is uncertain. The CDR3 consists of 15 residues. Trimming took 4 bases from V and 7 from J, leaving 19 bases between them. Germline CDR1 reads MNHEY; CDR2 reads SVGAGI. The CDR3 coding sequence is TGTGCCAGCAGTTTACTGCTAAGGGAAAGGAGTGAAGCTTTCTTT. It translates to CASSLLLRERSEAFF.

Only a few counts were recorded for this clone. This chain links TRBV30 with TRBJ1-2; D gene ambiguous. The CDR3 consists of 16 residues. CDR1 and CDR2 (germline): GTSNPN, SVGIG (reference sequence). V lost 3 bases and J lost 0, with 17 bases in between. The CDR3 here is CAWSPASGLANYGYTF. The CDR3 nucleotides read TGTGCCTGGAGCCCTGCCTCCGGGCTAGCTAACTATGGCTACACCTTC.

V is TRBV10-2 and J is TRBJ2-7, with no clear D. Trimming cost V 3 bases and J 7 bases, with 7 bases left between them. The CDR3 sequence is 11 residues long. The V gene's germline CDR1 is WSHSY and CDR2 SAAADI. CDR3 sequence: CASSEGREQYF. CDR3 DNA: TGCGCCAGCAGTGAAGGCAGGGAGCAGTACTTC.

This clone occurred a few times. V usage is TRBV14 and J usage is TRBJ2-1; no clear D. V lost 5 bases, J lost 9 bases, and 8 bases lay in between. CDR3 length: 11 residues. Germline V lookup: CDR1 SGHDN, CDR2 FVKESK. This CDR3 reads CASSFRREQFF. The DNA for the CDR3 is TGTGCCAGCAGCTTCCGGCGTGAGCAGTTCTTC.